The rows below give T cell receptor beta chains drawn from one sample of a study of blood T cell repertoires in COVID-19. Sequencing used immunoSEQ multiplex PCR; TCRdb keeps in-frame clones, though not all of them. The table includes some 400,000 clones, 70% to 90% detected once. Source material: peripheral blood. The receptors here all came from an older woman with COVID-19, enrolled during active disease. Each CDR3 is given with its conserved first and last residue. A D gene is named only where the DNA matches it firmly. Not all rows give a size; the values are once, few, many and, for expanded clones, a class.

CDR3 protein: CASSRGYSYNEQFF
CDR3 DNA: TGTGCCAGTAGTCGCGGTTACTCCTACAATGAGCAGTTCTTC
D gene: NA
clone size: NA
V gene: TRBV19
J gene: TRBJ2-1

CDR3 protein: CASSEQGYNSPLHF
CDR3 DNA: TGTGCCAGCAGTGAACAGGGATATAATTCACCCCTCCACTTT
D gene: NA
clone size: few
V gene: TRBV2
J gene: TRBJ1-6

CDR3 protein: CASSRGHTGELFF
CDR3 DNA: TGTGCCAGCAGCAGGGGGCACACCGGGGAGCTGTTTTTT
D gene: TRBD1
clone size: NA
V gene: TRBV13
J gene: TRBJ2-2

CDR3 protein: CASSREGQGAYEQFF
CDR3 DNA: TGTGCCAGCAGCCGGGAGGGACAGGGGGCTTATGAGCAGTTCTTC
D gene: TRBD1
clone size: NA
V gene: TRBV14
J gene: TRBJ2-1

CDR3 protein: CSASLQGTYNSPLHF
CDR3 DNA: TGCAGTGCTAGTCTACAGGGTACCTATAATTCACCCCTCCACTTT
D gene: NA
clone size: few
V gene: TRBV20-1
J gene: TRBJ1-6

CDR3 protein: CASSLAKAEVLEAFF
CDR3 DNA: TGTGCCAGCAGCTTGGCCAAGGCGGAAGTTTTAGAAGCTTTCTTT
D gene: NA
clone size: once
V gene: TRBV5-8
J gene: TRBJ1-1

CDR3 protein: CASSFSGTLNTEAFF
CDR3 DNA: TGCGCCAGCAGCTTTTCCGGGACTCTGAACACTGAAGCTTTCTTT
D gene: NA
clone size: NA
V gene: TRBV5-1
J gene: TRBJ1-1

CDR3 protein: CASSSNTAPYTF
CDR3 DNA: TGCGCCAGCAGCTCAAACACAGCACCCTACACCTTC
D gene: NA
clone size: NA
V gene: TRBV5-1
J gene: TRBJ1-2

CDR3 protein: CASKGQGLTDTQYF
CDR3 DNA: TGTGCCAGCAAAGGACAGGGGCTGACAGATACGCAGTATTTT
D gene: TRBD1
clone size: NA
V gene: TRBV2
J gene: TRBJ2-3

CDR3 protein: CSVGTGRLYEQYF
CDR3 DNA: TGCAGCGTGGGGACAGGGAGATTGTACGAGCAGTACTTC
D gene: TRBD1
clone size: NA
V gene: TRBV29-1
J gene: TRBJ2-7

CDR3 protein: CASSLDGGQEQYF
CDR3 DNA: TGTGCCAGCAGCCTTGACGGGGGGCAGGAGCAGTACTTC
D gene: NA
clone size: NA
V gene: TRBV6-6
J gene: TRBJ2-7

CDR3 protein: CASSGTPQETQYF
CDR3 DNA: TGCGCCAGCAGTGGGACACCGCAAGAGACCCAGTACTTC
D gene: NA
clone size: NA
V gene: TRBV10-1
J gene: TRBJ2-5

CDR3 protein: CASTQKPGQGYNEQFF
CDR3 DNA: TGCGCCAGCACCCAAAAGCCGGGACAGGGATACAATGAGCAGTTCTTC
D gene: TRBD1
clone size: NA
V gene: TRBV5-1
J gene: TRBJ2-1

CDR3 protein: CARQATNEKLFF
CDR3 DNA: TGTGCCAGACAGGCAACTAATGAAAAACTGTTTTTT
D gene: NA
clone size: few
V gene: TRBV24-1
J gene: TRBJ1-4

CDR3 protein: CASGTGARKLFF
CDR3 DNA: TGTGCCAGCGGGACAGGGGCCCGAAAACTGTTTTTT
D gene: TRBD1
clone size: NA
V gene: TRBV27
J gene: TRBJ1-4

CDR3 protein: CASSDSRRSYEQYF
CDR3 DNA: TGTGCCAGTAGTGATTCCCGTCGGTCCTACGAGCAGTACTTC
D gene: NA
clone size: once
V gene: TRBV19
J gene: TRBJ2-7

CDR3 protein: CASSYSRMRQPIPYSNQPQHF
CDR3 DNA: TGTGCCAGCAGTTACTCGAGGATGCGACAGCCAATTCCTTATAGCAATCAGCCCCAGCATTTT
D gene: NA
clone size: NA
V gene: TRBV6-2/TRBV6-3
J gene: TRBJ1-5

CDR3 protein: CAISERDAGGGELFF
CDR3 DNA: TGTGCCATCAGTGAGCGGGACGCGGGGGGCGGGGAGCTGTTTTTT
D gene: TRBD2
clone size: NA
V gene: TRBV10-3
J gene: TRBJ2-2

CDR3 protein: CASSLLAGGEKLFF
CDR3 DNA: TGTGCCAGCAGTTTACTGGCAGGGGGGGAAAAACTGTTTTTT
D gene: TRBD1
clone size: NA
V gene: TRBV27
J gene: TRBJ1-4

CDR3 protein: CASAHGERTEAFF
CDR3 DNA: TGTGCCAGCGCTCACGGGGAAAGGACTGAAGCTTTCTTT
D gene: NA
clone size: NA
V gene: TRBV7-9
J gene: TRBJ1-1

CDR3 protein: CASAKATSGNTDTQYF
CDR3 DNA: TGTGCCAGTGCAAAGGCGACTAGCGGGAACACAGATACGCAGTATTTT
D gene: TRBD2
clone size: NA
V gene: TRBV19
J gene: TRBJ2-3

CDR3 protein: CASSPQGRRNTEAFF
CDR3 DNA: TGTGCCAGCAGTCCACAGGGTAGGCGAAACACTGAAGCTTTCTTT
D gene: NA
clone size: NA
V gene: TRBV28
J gene: TRBJ1-1

CDR3 protein: CASSAGTRGRETQYF
CDR3 DNA: TGTGCCAGCAGTGCCGGGACAAGGGGGCGAGAGACCCAGTACTTC
D gene: TRBD1
clone size: NA
V gene: TRBV28
J gene: TRBJ2-5

CDR3 protein: CASSIQGAATNEKLFF
CDR3 DNA: TGTGCCAGTAGTATCCAGGGGGCGGCAACTAATGAAAAACTGTTTTTT
D gene: TRBD1
clone size: NA
V gene: TRBV19
J gene: TRBJ1-4

CDR3 protein: CASSEAGTSGFNEQFF
CDR3 DNA: TGTGCCAGCAGTGAAGCTGGGACTAGCGGGTTCAATGAGCAGTTCTTC
D gene: TRBD2
clone size: NA
V gene: TRBV6-1
J gene: TRBJ2-1

CDR3 protein: CSVEDPIWPSGYGYTF
CDR3 DNA: TGCAGCGTTGAAGATCCTATCTGGCCAAGCGGCTATGGCTACACCTTC
D gene: NA
clone size: NA
V gene: TRBV29-1
J gene: TRBJ1-2

CDR3 protein: CASSRQSGTDTQYF
CDR3 DNA: TGTGCCAGCTCTCGACAGTCTGGCACAGATACGCAGTATTTT
D gene: NA
clone size: NA
V gene: TRBV18
J gene: TRBJ2-3

CDR3 protein: CAISDPPGLNTEAFF
CDR3 DNA: TGTGCCATCAGTGACCCTCCAGGGTTGAACACTGAAGCTTTCTTT
D gene: NA
clone size: few
V gene: TRBV10-3
J gene: TRBJ1-1

CDR3 protein: CASSLEHSGNTIYF
CDR3 DNA: TGCGCCAGCAGCTTGGAACACTCTGGAAACACCATATATTTT
D gene: NA
clone size: NA
V gene: TRBV5-1
J gene: TRBJ1-3